The 5 T cell receptor beta chains listed next were all sequenced from one sample in a study of shared clonotypes between healthy human individuals. Measured with immunoSEQ multiplex PCR; TCRdb has only the in-frame clones, and not every one. The sample lists 400,000 to 550,000 clones; around 80% were seen once. Sequenced sample: PBMCs. These receptors were obtained from a middle-aged woman in good health. Some clones in this sample may be carry-over from other donors' samples.

This chain connects TRBV7-9 to TRBJ2-1; 10 bases agree with TRBD2. Trimming at V came to 6 bases and at J to 6 bases, leaving 8 bases not matched to a gene. From germline, CDR1 is SEHNR and CDR2 FQNEAQ (reference sequence). This CDR3 contains 15 residues. CDR3 loop: CASSSGLAVFNEQFF. CDR3 sequence (DNA): TGTGCCAGCAGTTCAGGACTAGCGGTTTTCAATGAGCAGTTCTTC.

This clone was seen only a few times. The chain links TRBV7-6 to TRBJ2-1, with D perhaps assigned TRBD1 or TRBD2 (5 bases each). The CDR3 spans 17 residues. From germline, CDR1 is SGHVS and CDR2 FNYEAQ. Between the trimmed V and J ends, which lost 4 bases and 2 bases, there was a span of 18 bases. CDR3 region: CASSSHPGTEPYNEQFF. CDR3 nucleotide sequence: TGTGCCAGCAGCTCTCACCCTGGGACGGAACCCTACAATGAGCAGTTCTTC. Variable domain in full (rest from reference TRBV7-6 and TRBJ2-1): GAGVSQSPRYKVTKRGQDVALRCDPISGHVSLYWYRQALGQGPEFLTYFNYEAQQDKSGLPNDRFSAERPEGSISTLTIQRTEQRDSAMYRCASSSHPGTEPYNEQFFGPGTRLTVL.

Notes on this clone: A much larger clonotype is one base distant, so this may be a read error. CDR3 loop: CASSLAGSDTQYF. The CDR3 DNA sequence: TGTGCCAGCAGCTTAGCAGGCTCAGATACGCAGTATTTT. V usage is TRBV7-8 and J usage is TRBJ2-3; no firm D call. This CDR3 has 13 residues. Germline CDR1 and CDR2: SGHVS and FQNEAQ. Trimming removed 0 bases at V and 4 bases at J, with 5 bases between.

This clone was counted a few times. The V and J genes are TRBV5-1 and TRBJ1-6; possible D gene TRBD1, 6 bases. Germline CDR1 SGHRS, CDR2 YFSETQ. Trimming shortened V by 5 bases and J by 0 bases, and 18 bases separated the two germline ends. The CDR3 contains 18 residues. The DNA of the CDR3 is TGCGCCAGCAGGTACGCCGCGGGGGCCAGCTCCTATAATTCACCCCTCCACTTT. It codes for CASRYAAGASSYNSPLHF.

There are a few counts of this clone. At the DNA level, this CDR3 is encoded by other sequences in the same sample as well. The rearrangement joins TRBV7-9 to TRBJ2-1; the D gene is possibly TRBD2 (6 bases). Germline CDR1 and CDR2: SEHNR and FQNEAQ (reference sequence). V lost 1 base and J 8 bases, leaving 9 bases between the germline ends. The CDR3 is 13 amino acids. The CDR3 loop is CASSLGRVHEQFF. For the CDR3, the DNA is TGTGCCAGCAGCTTAGGGAGGGTCCATGAGCAGTTCTTC.